This T cell receptor (beta chain) comes out of a study of shared clonotypes between healthy human individuals (dated by TCRdb to the early 2020s). For the wider study: The cohort included three men and two women between 18 and 49 years of age. Per donor, three plates each were used for CD4 naive and CD4 memory, two for CD8 naive, and one for CD8 memory. The study deeply sequenced blood TCR repertoires of about 5 healthy adults to estimate repertoire size and the extent of clonotype sharing between individuals. To increase sequencing depth and limit assay-specific biases, TCR repertoire library preparation and sequencing were carried out by different laboratories using diverse techniques. Per donor, leukapheresis produced somewhere between about 0.94 and 9.5 billion PBMCs.

This clone was recorded a few times. This clone's antigen is unknown. Nothing much larger sits one base from this clone, and base qualities are not available. Overall study outcomes, separate from this receptor: Incomplete sequencing was indicated by rarefaction of sorted-subset datasets, despite the large sequencing depth. The small number of donors limited the genetic and exposure-history diversity represented. Only blood was sampled, and tissue TCR repertoires likely differ from those in blood. Naive subsets generally had larger estimated clonotype richness than memory subsets did. Compared with non-shared clonotypes, the clonotypes found in all four sorted-subset donors had higher generation probabilities. Across a few donors, approximately 4.9% of naive CD4, more than 3% of naive CD8, 2.3% of memory CD4, and 0.3% to 0.45% of memory CD8 clonotypes were shared. Based on pairwise subsampling, the degree of clonotype sharing among donors was expected to be affected by sequencing depth.

Donors were healthy HIV-negative adults with no recently reported acute infections or vaccinations. Every donor was a Caucasian adult residing in Nashville, Tennessee, USA. Magnetic negative selection was used to enrich CD4+ T cells, after which naive cells were positively selected on CD45RA and the negative fraction became the memory subset. Blood was obtained by leukapheresis, after which PBMCs were separated by Ficoll-Histopaque density gradient centrifugation and cryopreserved in liquid nitrogen vapor phase. Purity and quantity of every magnetically sorted T cell population were checked by analytical flow cytometry. From each sorted fraction, genomic DNA was isolated and quantified by UV absorbance on a Nanodrop 2000c. TCR CDR3 regions were amplified from genomic DNA by multiplex PCR using the deep immunoSEQ assay. Extracted genomic DNA from each cell subset was distributed evenly across all wells of several immunoSEQ 96-well plates, and each plate was treated as a replicate. For sorted subsets, about 0.2 ug genomic DNA, equal to tens of thousands of T cell genomes, was loaded into each replicate PCR. Purified libraries were measured with a Qubit 3.0 fluorometer, size-checked on a Bioanalyzer 2100, and measured again with the KAPA Library Quantification kit. Every immunoSEQ 96-well plate was sequenced on a dedicated single-read 150-cycle Illumina NextSeq 550 flow cell. The authors' pipeline ran thus. Because the immunoSEQ output held only junctional sequences and lacked quality scores, the filtering could not match the filtering applied to full-length reads. Sequences were annotated with PyIR, a Python wrapper for IgBLAST v1.9, and V/J genes and CDR3 were assigned using IMGT germline references. Reads with weak V/J assignments (E-value above 1e-6), missing CDR3, stop codons, out-of-frame junctions, or ambiguous translated residues were removed. V3J clonotypes were defined as sequences sharing an identical inferred V gene, J gene, and CDR3 amino acid sequence. Percentage overlap between repertoires was computed as shared unique clonotypes divided by the size of the smaller repertoire. RTK rarefaction, the Chao1 estimator, and Recon v2.1 estimates of unobserved clonotypes were used to assess repertoire richness. Generation probabilities for all TCRbeta clonotypes obtained by the gDNA method from a handful of donors were computed using OLGA. The immuneACCESS repertoire file appears here via TCRdb, limited to in-frame rearrangements. These files lack a portion of the clones; in checked studies, under half of the deficit traces to unresolved V genes, and the cause of the others is not known. The DNA gave D and trimming, while V, J and clone size come from that table. This sample holds about 980,000 clones; about three quarters were observed only once. Approximately 1.5% of the sample comes from the top ten.

Trimming takes 5 bases from V and 4 bases from J, and the germline ends sit 16 bases apart. Sequences SGHTA (CDR1) and FQGNSA (CDR2) are obtained from the germline V gene. The CDR3, cysteine through phenylalanine, is 15 amino acids long. The entry retains the CDR3 DNA only, 45 bases that are in frame from base 1. Sequenced input: memory CD4+ T cells sorted from blood. The meaning of the sample's cell subset or site label: CD45RA-negative fraction. The receptor was derived from a man aged 18 to 29 in good health. This sequence uses TRBV7-2 and TRBJ2-3, with the D call tentatively TRBD1 or TRBD2, each fitting 5 bases. The encoded CDR3 is CASSEVGGSSDTQYF. The bases read TGTGCCAGCAGCGAAGTTGGGGGTAGCTCAGATACGCAGTATTTT. With the rest looked up from the reference TRBV7-2 and TRBJ2-3 genes rather than sequenced, the full variable domain is GAGVSQSPSNKVTEKGKDVELRCDPISGHTALYWYRQSLGQGLEFLIYFQGNSAPDKSGLPSDRFSAERTGGSVSTLTIQRTQQEDSAVYLCASSEVGGSSDTQYFGPGTRLTVL.